The next 23 T cell receptor beta chains were all read from a single sample in a study of blood T cells in healthy people across ages. A second PCR, run for 7 to 11 cycles, used a sample-barcoded 5' primer plus a J-beta primer mix. From the 5' RACE reads, TCRdb called clonotypes with MiXCR, one entry per CDR3 protein. The repertoire consists of approximately 900,000 distinct CDR3 sequences, with approximately 49% occurring once and the leading ten covering roughly 12%. Sequencing input: blood. The receptor source for this set is a man younger than 40 in good health.

This clonotype was seen a handful of times. The chain carries TRBV27 and TRBJ2-2; perhaps TRBD2 as D (7 bases). V was clipped by 2 bases and J by 1 base, with 14 bases between them. Germline V gene sequence: CDR1 MNHEY, CDR2 SMNVEV (reference sequence). This CDR3 has 17 amino acids. CDR3 region: CASSLAGAFLNTGELFF. The CDR3 region has the DNA TGTGCCAGCAGTTTAGCGGGGGCCTTCCTGAACACCGGGGAGCTGTTTTTT.

This clonotype was detected once. This chain joins TRBV29-1 and TRBJ2-7; unclear D gene. Germline V CDR1 and CDR2: SQVTM, ANQGSEA. The CDR3 consists of 15 residues. V was shortened by 3 bases and J by 6 bases, with 21 bases between the two germline ends. The chain's CDR3 is CSVDLYKDGHLEQYF. DNA for the CDR3: TGCAGCGTTGATTTGTATAAGGACGGGCATCTCGAGCAGTACTTC.

As to this clonotype: Mismatch with germline at one junction end may stem from a read error. The rearrangement uses TRBV2 and TRBJ2-1, with D possibly being TRBD1 (5 bases). Germline CDR1 is SNHLY and CDR2 is FYNNEI. The CDR3 loop spans 14 amino acids. This CDR3 reads CASSEGGSHNEQFF. DNA of the CDR3: TGTGCCAGCAGTGAAGGGGGCTCCCACAATGAGCAGTTCTTC.

This clonotype was found a few times. V usage is TRBV12-3 or TRBV12-4 and J usage is TRBJ2-6; D unresolved. The CDR3 is 13 residues long. V lost 6 bases to trimming and J lost 2 bases, with 5 bases between them. CDR3 sequence reads: CASRPPGANVLTF. CDR3 in DNA: TGTGCCAGCAGGCCCCCTGGGGCCAACGTCCTGACTTTC.

The chain uses TRBV5-1 and TRBJ2-1, with 11 bases fitting TRBD2. Unmatched junction bases numbered 5, after V lost 4 bases and J lost 5 bases. The CDR3 contains 15 residues. Germline CDR1 and CDR2: SGHRS and YFSETQ. CDR3 DNA: TGCGCCAGCAGCCCCGGGACTAGCGGACACAATGAGCAGTTCTTC. Translation: CASSPGTSGHNEQFF.

The V and J genes are TRBV7-2 and TRBJ1-1, with D uncertain. The germline V and J ends were trimmed by 5 bases and 4 bases, with 14 bases remaining between them. Per the germline V gene, CDR1 is SGHTA and CDR2 is FQGNSA. There are 14 residues in the CDR3. The chain's CDR3 is CASSPGQASTEAFF. The CDR3 DNA sequence: TGTGCCAGCAGCCCAGGTCAGGCGAGCACTGAAGCTTTCTTT.

The rearrangement links TRBV7-2 to TRBJ2-1, with 8 bases fitting TRBD2. The CDR3 runs to 15 residues. V shed 0 bases and J 7 bases; nucleotides not matched to a gene: 5. Germline V CDR1 and CDR2: SGHTA, FQGNSA. As DNA, the CDR3 is TGTGCCAGCAGCTTAGCAGCGGGGGCCAGGAATGAGCAGTTCTTC. Amino acids: CASSLAAGARNEQFF. The full variable domain, completed using reference TRBV7-2 and TRBJ2-1, is GAGVSQSPSNKVTEKGKDVELRCDPISGHTALYWYRQSLGQGLEFLIYFQGNSAPDKSGLPSDRFSAERTGGSVSTLTIQRTQQEDSAVYLCASSLAAGARNEQFFGPGTRLTVL.

CDR3 sequence (DNA): TGTGCCATCAGTGATTCTAGCGGGGGGGCCGAGGGCAAGAATGAGCAGTTCTTC. Translating gives CAISDSSGGAEGKNEQFF. V usage is TRBV10-3 and J usage is TRBJ2-1; 12 bases line up with TRBD2. CDR1 and CDR2 from the germline V gene are ENHRY and SYGVKD. The CDR3 contains 18 residues. Germline trimming cut 3 bases from V and 7 bases from J; bases unmatched to any gene: 13.

This chain joins TRBV3-1 and TRBJ1-1; D is ambiguous. V shed 3 bases and J shed 3 bases, with 11 bases lying between them. CDR1 is LGHDT, CDR2 YNNKEL, per germline (reference sequence). The CDR3 is 14 amino acids. The CDR3 DNA sequence: TGTGCCAGCAGCCAGACATATACCGACACTGAAGCTTTCTTT. This codes for CASSQTYTDTEAFF.

This clonotype was observed a handful of times. The gene calls are TRBV6-1 and TRBJ2-3; 12 nucleotides match TRBD2. The length of the CDR3 is 15 residues. Germline V gene data show CDR1 as MNHNS and CDR2 as SASEGT. J lost 2 bases, V lost 8 bases, and 5 bases had no gene match. The CDR3 DNA sequence: TGTGCCAGCCTCGGACTAGCGGGGTACACAGATACGCAGTATTTT. As protein: CASLGLAGYTDTQYF.

This chain links TRBV25-1 with TRBJ1-1; TRBD1 aligns across 9 bases. CDR1 MGHDK and CDR2 SYGVNS come from the germline V gene. CDR3 length: 14 residues. Trimming removed 3 bases from V and 4 bases from J; junction bases left unmatched: 3. CDR3 DNA sequence: TGTGCCAGCAGTGACCAACAGGGGGCCACTGAAGCTTTCTTT. It codes for CASSDQQGATEAFF.

This rearrangement joins TRBV6-2 or TRBV6-3 to TRBJ2-7; no firm D call. Per the germline V gene, CDR1 is MNHEY and CDR2 is SVGEGT. V was pared by 4 bases and J by 5 bases, with 12 bases between. The CDR3 totals 13 residues. The DNA for the CDR3 is TGTGCCAGCAGTTTACGCCCGCCCCACGAGCAGTACTTC. Translated, it gives CASSLRPPHEQYF.

The gene calls are TRBV7-9 and TRBJ2-7; 14 bases line up with TRBD2. The V gene's germline CDR1 is SEHNR and CDR2 FQNEAQ (reference sequence). J was trimmed by 1 base and V by 5 bases; bases with no gene match: 13. CDR3 length: 19 amino acids. CDR3 sequence: CASSEQGLAGAIWSYEQYF. As DNA, the CDR3 is TGTGCCAGCAGCGAGCAGGGACTAGCGGGGGCGATCTGGTCCTACGAGCAGTACTTC.

The CDR3 nucleotides read TGCGCCAGCAGCTTGGAGGGGTCCAATTCCTACTACGAGCAGTACTTC. It encodes CASSLEGSNSYYEQYF. J is TRBJ2-1 and V is TRBV5-1; possibly TRBD1 for D (5 bases). Gene TRBJ2-7 matches the end of the DNA better, so the J call may be wrong. The CDR3 covers 16 residues. Germline CDR1 SGHRS, CDR2 YFSETQ.

This clonotype was seen a few times. The chain links TRBV10-2 to TRBJ1-2; D is ambiguous. V was clipped by 4 bases and J by 4 bases, with 7 bases between them. Germline V gene data show CDR1 as WSHSY and CDR2 as SAAADI. The CDR3 spans 12 residues. The CDR3 region is CASSGATYGYTF. In nucleotides, the CDR3 is TGCGCCAGCAGTGGGGCGACCTATGGCTACACCTTC.

This clonotype was picked up many times. CDR3 residues: CASSIELTGEGYGYTF. Written as DNA, the CDR3 is TGTGCCAGCAGCATAGAACTGACAGGGGAAGGCTATGGCTACACCTTC. This chain links TRBV5-8 with TRBJ1-2; TRBD1 agrees at 8 bases. This CDR3 has 16 amino acids. Germline CDR1 and CDR2: SGHTS and YDEGEE. The ends lost 4 bases at V and 4 bases at J; junction bases unmatched: 12.

The chain employs TRBV29-1 and TRBJ2-5; 8 bases are a match to TRBD1. The V and J ends lost 4 bases and 8 bases, in that order; junction bases with no gene match: 6. The CDR3 is 12 amino acids. Per the germline V gene, CDR1 is SQVTM and CDR2 is ANQGSEA. CDR3 nucleotide sequence: TGCAGCGTTGTAGGACAGGGCACCACCCAGTACTTC. The encoded protein is CSVVGQGTTQYF.

The chain uses TRBV6-5 and TRBJ2-1; 8 bases match TRBD2. This CDR3 spans 16 amino acids. Looked up from germline, CDR1 is MNHEY and CDR2 is SVGAGI. The J segment lost 13 bases and the V segment lost 4 bases, leaving 18 bases of the junction unmatched. The DNA for the CDR3 is TGTGCCAGCAGTTGGGATGCTGCGGGGGGAAAAGAGACCCAGTTCTTC. This sequence encodes CASSWDAAGGKETQFF.

On this clonotype itself: This may be a read error, as it is one base from a much larger clone. V usage is TRBV3-1 and J usage is TRBJ2-1; D is possibly TRBD2 (6 bases). The germline gives CDR1 LGHDT, CDR2 YNNKEL (reference sequence). The CDR3 spans 17 residues. V lost 4 bases, J lost 5 bases, and 21 bases lay in between. In nucleotides, the CDR3 is TGTGCCAGCAGCCGAGATTCCTGGGGCGGGGACGACAATGAGCAGTTCTTC. Its translation: CASSRDSWGGDDNEQFF.

The J gene is TRBJ2-3, the V gene TRBV12-3 or TRBV12-4; TRBD1 matches 8 bases. There are 18 residues in the CDR3. V lost 4 bases and J lost 2; bases outside the gene matches: 14. The CDR3: CASSSSGGSSKYTDTQYF. The CDR3 DNA is TGTGCCAGCAGTTCTTCAGGGGGCTCTTCAAAGTACACAGATACGCAGTATTTT.

The V gene is TRBV4-1, the J gene TRBJ2-5, with 11 bases lining up with TRBD2. Germline assignment: CDR1 MGHRA and CDR2 YSYEKL. V was pared by 0 bases and J by 4 bases, with 4 bases of the junction left unmatched. The CDR3 contains 16 residues. For the CDR3, the DNA is TGCGCCAGCAGCCAAGAAACTAGCGGGGGAATAGAGACCCAGTACTTC. Translated: CASSQETSGGIETQYF.

V and J are TRBV11-2 and TRBJ2-1; no clear D. The CDR3 extends over 16 amino acids. Germline assignment: CDR1 SGHAT and CDR2 FQNNGV. Trimming left V 3 bases short and J 1 base short, with 13 bases between. The chain's CDR3 is CASSFYLLSSYNEQFF. In nucleotides, the CDR3 is TGTGCCAGCAGCTTCTACCTCCTTTCTTCCTACAATGAGCAGTTCTTC. The variable domain in full, with the rest retrieved from reference TRBV11-2 and TRBJ2-1, is EAGVAQSPRYKIIEKRQSVAFWCNPISGHATLYWYQQILGQGPKLLIQFQNNGVVDDSQLPKDRFSAERLKGVDSTLKIQPAKLEDSAVYLCASSFYLLSSYNEQFFGPGTRLTVL.

V is TRBV10-3 and J is TRBJ2-3; tentative D call: TRBD1 (5 bases). Germline V gives CDR1 ENHRY, CDR2 SYGVKD. V was pared by 5 bases and J by 4 bases, with 10 bases between. This CDR3 comprises 13 residues. CDR3 coding DNA: TGTGCCATCAGTCGAACAGGATCAGATACGCAGTATTTT. Its translation: CAISRTGSDTQYF.